One sample yielded the 25 T cell receptor beta chains listed below, sequenced in a study of identical twins. MiXCR, run by TCRdb on the 5' RACE reads, gives a single entry per CDR3 protein. The sample records 300,000 to 400,000 distinct CDR3 sequences, around an eighth being singletons. This sample was shared with a second study, whose subject was yellow fever vaccine responses in identical twins.

Sequenced sample: CD8+ T cells sorted from blood. The source is a woman in her late teens or twenties in good health.

This sequence joins TRBV29-1 and TRBJ2-2; TRBD1 is a possible D gene (6 bases). This CDR3 spans 13 amino acids. CDR1 is SQVTM, CDR2 ANQGSEA, per germline. Trimming took off 6 bases at V and 5 bases at J, with 13 bases between the two ends. The CDR3 is CSVYDRRTGELFF. DNA of the CDR3: TGCAGCGTATACGACAGGAGGACCGGGGAGCTGTTTTTT.

This clonotype was recorded many times. The V and J genes are TRBV20-1 and TRBJ1-6, with D unresolved. V was pared by 3 bases and J by 7 bases, with 13 bases between. The CDR3 is made up of 14 amino acids. CDR1 and CDR2 from the germline V gene are DFQATT and SNEGSKA (reference sequence). CDR3 sequence reads: CSASSPSGNSPLHF. CDR3 DNA sequence: TGCAGTGCTAGTAGTCCTTCGGGGAATTCACCCCTCCACTTT.

This clonotype was observed a handful of times. This rearrangement joins TRBV28 to TRBJ2-5; D might be TRBD2 (6 bases). The CDR3 is 13 amino acids. V was trimmed by 3 bases and J by 2 bases, leaving 7 bases between them. Germline values: CDR1 MDHEN, CDR2 SYDVKM. CDR3 in amino acids: CASSLRDQETQYF. The CDR3, as DNA: TGTGCCAGCAGTTTGCGGGATCAAGAGACCCAGTACTTC.

This chain connects TRBV4-1 to TRBJ2-2; TRBD2 agrees at 9 bases. This CDR3 has 16 amino acids. Germline CDR1 reads MGHRA; CDR2 reads YSYEKL. V shed 3 bases, J shed 3 bases, and the junction held 5 bases outside the gene matches. CDR3 bases: TGCGCCAGCAGCCAGCGGACTAGCGCCTACACCGGGGAGCTGTTTTTT. It specifies CASSQRTSAYTGELFF.

V usage is TRBV2 and J usage is TRBJ2-7; no clear D. With 1 base removed from V and 3 bases from J, the gap between germline ends came to 7 bases. In germline, CDR1 is SNHLY, CDR2 FYNNEI. The CDR3 runs 13 residues. CDR3 loop: CASSEGGYYEQYV. In DNA, the CDR3 is TGTGCCAGCAGTGAAGGGGGTTACTACGAGCAGTACGTC.

The genes are TRBV28 and TRBJ2-7; 11 bases fit TRBD2. Germline CDR1 is MDHEN and CDR2 is SYDVKM. V dropped 5 bases and J dropped 4; count of bases not matched to a gene: 4. This CDR3 is 14 amino acids long. DNA for the CDR3: TGTGCCAGCAGTGAGACTAGCGGGAAGTACGAGCAGTACTTC. Its protein is CASSETSGKYEQYF. The full variable domain, in which reference TRBV28 and TRBJ2-7 provide the parts outside the CDR3, is DVKVTQSSRYLVKRTGEKVFLECVQDMDHENMFWYRQDPGLGLRLIYFSYDVKMKEKGDIPEGYSVSREKKERFSLILESASTNQTSMYLCASSETSGKYEQYFGPGTRLTVT.

This chain uses TRBV27 with TRBJ2-7, with 7 bases that match TRBD1. Germline V CDR1 and CDR2: MNHEY, SMNVEV (reference sequence). The CDR3 contains 13 residues. The V gene end was trimmed by 7 bases and the J gene end by 2 bases; junction bases not matched to a gene: 5. CDR3 coding DNA: TGTGCCAGCAAAACGGGACAGACCTACGAGCAGTACTTC. Translating it yields CASKTGQTYEQYF.

The chain has TRBV10-2 and TRBJ2-5; TRBD1 matches 10 bases. J was trimmed by 5 bases and V by 5 bases; bases with no gene match: 8. CDR3 length equals 15 residues. Germline V gives CDR1 WSHSY, CDR2 SAAADI. This CDR3 is CASSTPTGGFETQYF. CDR3 nucleotide sequence: TGCGCCAGCAGTACACCGACAGGGGGCTTTGAGACCCAGTACTTC.

In its sample, this clonotype was seen a few times. The chain couples TRBV27 to TRBJ1-5; D gene ambiguous. Germline CDR1 reads MNHEY; CDR2 reads SMNVEV (reference sequence). V shed 4 bases and J shed 0 bases, with 10 bases lying between them. This CDR3 comprises 15 residues. CDR3 sequence: CASSSSIYSNQPQHF. The CDR3, as DNA: TGTGCCAGCAGTTCAAGTATCTATAGCAATCAGCCCCAGCATTTT.

This clonotype was counted a few times. This chain connects TRBV3-1 to TRBJ2-2, with 12 positions matching TRBD2. The CDR3 has 19 residues. The trim removed 4 bases at V and 4 bases at J, leaving 13 bases unmatched. Per the germline V gene, CDR1 is LGHDT and CDR2 is YNNKEL (reference sequence). The CDR3 reads CASSPNELAGGRATGELFF. Here the CDR3 DNA reads TGTGCCAGCAGCCCCAACGAACTAGCGGGAGGACGGGCCACCGGGGAGCTGTTTTTT. Variable domain in full (rest from reference TRBV3-1 and TRBJ2-2): DTAVSQTPKYLVTQMGNDKSIKCEQNLGHDTMYWYKQDSKKFLKIMFSYNNKELIINETVPNRFSPKSPDKAHLNLHINSLELGDSAVYFCASSPNELAGGRATGELFFGEGSRLTVL.

The chain is built from TRBV13 and TRBJ1-1; unclear D gene. CDR1 is PRHDT and CDR2 is FYEKMQ in the germline V gene (reference sequence). Trimming took 5 bases from V and 1 from J, leaving 8 bases between them. This CDR3 is 13 amino acids long. The DNA for the CDR3 is TGTGCCAGCAGCGTACAGACGAACACTGAAGCTTTCTTT. Translated: CASSVQTNTEAFF.

The sample holds a few counts of this clonotype. The chain is built from TRBV25-1 and TRBJ2-3; D may be TRBD1 (5 bases). CDR3 length: 15 residues. Trimming removed 0 bases from V and 6 bases from J, with 13 bases in between. Germline V gene data show CDR1 as MGHDK and CDR2 as SYGVNS. The CDR3 loop is CASSEYQGAPDTQYF. The CDR3 region has the DNA TGTGCCAGCAGTGAATATCAAGGGGCACCCGATACGCAGTATTTT. Looking up the rest from reference TRBV25-1 and TRBJ2-3 gives the full variable domain: EADIYQTPRYLVIGTGKKITLECSQTMGHDKMYWYQQDPGMELHLIHYSYGVNSTEKGDLSSESTVSRIRTEHFPLTLESARPSHTSQYLCASSEYQGAPDTQYFGPGTRLTVL.

At least ten counts were recorded for this clonotype. This rearrangement joins TRBV5-1 to TRBJ2-7, with TRBD2 matching 11 bases. The CDR3 totals 18 residues. Trimming removed 2 bases from V and 0 bases from J; junction bases left unmatched: 10. The germline V gene encodes CDR1 SGHRS and CDR2 YFSETQ. The CDR3 nucleotides read TGCGCCAGCAGCTTCGCCGGGACTAGCGGCATAAGCTCCTACGAGCAGTACTTC. It specifies CASSFAGTSGISSYEQYF. Complete variable domain (other parts from reference TRBV5-1 and TRBJ2-7): KAGVTQTPRYLIKTRGQQVTLSCSPISGHRSVSWYQQTPGQGLQFLFEYFSETQRNKGNFPGRFSGRQFSNSRSEMNVSTLELGDSALYLCASSFAGTSGISSYEQYFGPGTRLTVT.

In its sample, this clonotype was seen a few times. V is TRBV5-1 and J is TRBJ2-2, with 7 nucleotides matching TRBD1. V was clipped by 4 bases and J by 3 bases; unmatched bases: 12. The CDR3 loop spans 17 amino acids. CDR1 SGHRS and CDR2 YFSETQ come from the germline V gene. The CDR3 region has the DNA TGCGCCAGCAGCAGGCGACAGGGCCGGGCGGACACCGGGGAGCTGTTTTTT. Its protein product is CASSRRQGRADTGELFF.

This chain links TRBV5-5 with TRBJ2-7, with D perhaps given as TRBD1 or TRBD2 (7 bases each). This CDR3 spans 16 amino acids. Germline loops: CDR1 SGHKS, CDR2 YYEKEE (reference sequence). V was trimmed by 4 bases and J by 3 bases, leaving 20 bases between them. The CDR3 reads CASSRGRGDSYYEQYV. In nucleotides, the CDR3 is TGTGCCAGCAGCCGGGGCCGGGGGGACAGCTACTACGAGCAGTACGTC.

The chain joins TRBV9 to TRBJ1-5; D gene uncertain. The germline V and J ends were trimmed by 3 bases and 5 bases, with 12 bases remaining between them. The germline CDR1 and CDR2 sequences are SGDLS and YYNGEE. This CDR3 comprises 14 residues. CDR3 loop: CASSGGDGYQPQHF. In nucleotides, the CDR3 is TGTGCCAGCAGCGGAGGAGACGGTTATCAGCCCCAGCATTTT.

This clonotype was seen repeatedly, ten times or more. The V gene is TRBV9, the J gene TRBJ2-2, with 12 bases matching TRBD2. Germline V lookup: CDR1 SGDLS, CDR2 YYNGEE. V shed 4 bases and J 7 bases; nucleotides not matched to a gene: 8. The CDR3 contains 16 residues. The CDR3 nucleotides are TGTGCCAGCAGCCTCCGACTAGCGGGAGCGCTCGGGGAGCTGTTTTTT. Amino acid sequence: CASSLRLAGALGELFF.

This clonotype was seen repeatedly, ten times or more. This rearrangement joins TRBV12-3 or TRBV12-4 to TRBJ2-1; weak D call: TRBD2 (6 bases). Deletions cut 6 bases from V and 2 bases from J, with 11 bases between. This CDR3 is 14 amino acids long. The CDR3 coding sequence is TGTGCCAGCAGCCGCGGGGATGCCTACAATGAGCAGTTCTTC. Its protein is CASSRGDAYNEQFF.

The chain uses TRBV6-5 and TRBJ2-1; 14 bases are shared with TRBD2. Trimming removed 2 bases from V and 9 bases from J; junction bases left unmatched: 15. This CDR3 comprises 19 residues. Germline V gives CDR1 MNHEY, CDR2 SVGAGI. CDR3 protein: CASSYETSGGATPGSEQFF. The CDR3 coding sequence is TGTGCCAGCAGTTACGAGACTAGCGGGGGGGCGACTCCGGGAAGTGAGCAGTTCTTC.

The sample holds a few counts of this clonotype. The V gene is TRBV29-1, the J gene TRBJ2-2; 8 bases line up with TRBD1. The V and J ends lost 0 bases and 7 bases, in that order; junction bases with no gene match: 10. CDR1 SQVTM and CDR2 ANQGSEA come from the germline V gene. CDR3 length: 16 amino acids. The CDR3 protein is CSVEDAVRGLGGELFF. The CDR3 DNA sequence: TGCAGCGTTGAAGACGCGGTCAGGGGGCTTGGCGGGGAGCTGTTTTTT.

This clonotype was seen repeatedly, ten times or more. The chain is built from TRBV6-1 and TRBJ2-5; the match to TRBD1 covers 9 bases. Germline CDR1 reads MNHNS; CDR2 reads SASEGT. Trimming took 7 bases from V and 5 from J; bases not matched to a gene: 8. This CDR3 is 14 amino acids long. In nucleotides, the CDR3 is TGTGCCAGCACCCTGGGGACAGGGTTGGAGACCCAGTACTTC. Amino acids: CASTLGTGLETQYF.

The chain joins TRBV6-1 to TRBJ1-5; tentatively, D is TRBD1 (5 bases). CDR3 length equals 15 residues. Germline V lookup: CDR1 MNHNS, CDR2 SASEGT. V was pared by 6 bases and J by 0 bases, with 12 bases between. The DNA of the CDR3 is TGTGCCAGCAGCCCCCTGGGGGGTAGCAATCAGCCCCAGCATTTT. Its translation is CASSPLGGSNQPQHF.

The genes are TRBV10-3 and TRBJ1-5; 8 bases map to TRBD1. The CDR3 runs to 17 residues. The V gene end was trimmed by 3 bases and the J gene end by 4 bases; junction bases not matched to a gene: 11. CDR1 is ENHRY and CDR2 is SYGVKD in the germline V gene. The chain's CDR3 is CAISDPPGTGGNQPQHF. Here the CDR3 DNA reads TGTGCCATCAGTGACCCACCCGGGACAGGAGGTAATCAGCCCCAGCATTTT.

The rearrangement uses TRBV4-1 and TRBJ2-1; D is unclear. CDR3 length: 15 amino acids. V was pared by 1 base and J by 3 bases, with 10 bases between. Germline lookup yields CDR1 MGHRA and CDR2 YSYEKL. The CDR3 region is CASSQVTGDYNEQFF. CDR3 nucleotides: TGCGCCAGCAGCCAAGTTACGGGTGACTACAATGAGCAGTTCTTC.

This clonotype showed up just a few times. The chain has TRBV24-1 and TRBJ2-3, with 8 positions matching TRBD1. Germline values: CDR1 KGHDR, CDR2 SFDVKD. Trimming at V came to 3 bases and at J to 2 bases, leaving 6 bases not matched to a gene. There are 16 residues in the CDR3. CDR3 region: CATSDRTGINTDTQYF. The CDR3 DNA follows: TGTGCCACCAGTGATCGGACAGGGATAAACACAGATACGCAGTATTTT.